Listed below are T cell receptor beta chains from one sample, sequenced in a study of post-analysis software for immune sequencing data. MiXCR, run by TCRdb on the PCR reads, gives a single entry per CDR3 protein. Of hundreds of thousands of distinct CDR3 sequences listed, roughly 27% are singletons. Specimen: blood. The source is a girl aged 5 to 17 with multiple sclerosis. Both conserved end residues are part of each CDR3. The order of the fields is V gene, D gene, J gene, clone size, CDR3 protein, CDR3 DNA. D genes are given only for firm matches. Rows give clone size only sometimes, using once, few, many, or a class for an expanded clone.

v_gene: TRBV28
d_gene: NA
j_gene: TRBJ2-5
abundance: few
CDR3aa: CASSLWSARGGQETQYF
CDR3nt: TGTGCCAGCAGTTTATGGTCGGCCAGGGGCGGTCAAGAGACCCAGTACTTC

v_gene: TRBV7-9
d_gene: NA
j_gene: TRBJ2-7
abundance: NA
CDR3aa: CASSPPDAPDYEQYF
CDR3nt: TGTGCCAGCAGCCCCCCCGACGCGCCGGACTACGAGCAGTACTTC

v_gene: TRBV7-2
d_gene: TRBD1
j_gene: TRBJ1-5
abundance: NA
CDR3aa: CASSVHGQGILQPQHF
CDR3nt: TGTGCCAGCAGCGTCCACGGACAGGGGATTTTACAGCCCCAGCATTTT

v_gene: TRBV27
d_gene: NA
j_gene: TRBJ2-7
abundance: NA
CDR3aa: CASRSRAEPSYEQYF
CDR3nt: TGTGCCAGCAGGTCCAGGGCCGAGCCCTCCTACGAGCAGTACTTC

v_gene: TRBV12-3/TRBV12-4
d_gene: NA
j_gene: TRBJ2-1
abundance: few
CDR3aa: CASSFIGGPYNEQFF
CDR3nt: TGTGCCAGCAGTTTCATCGGGGGACCATACAATGAGCAGTTCTTC

v_gene: TRBV11-2
d_gene: NA
j_gene: TRBJ2-6
abundance: few
CDR3aa: CASSLEGRVDGANVLTF
CDR3nt: TGTGCCAGCAGCTTAGAGGGTCGGGTTGATGGGGCCAACGTCCTGACTTTC

v_gene: TRBV3-1
d_gene: TRBD1
j_gene: TRBJ1-2
abundance: once
CDR3aa: CASSQEMEQGSRGYTF
CDR3nt: TGTGCCAGCAGCCAAGAAATGGAACAGGGGAGTCGAGGCTACACCTTC

v_gene: TRBV28
d_gene: NA
j_gene: TRBJ2-6
abundance: few
CDR3aa: CASSLIRGTGANVLTF
CDR3nt: TGTGCCAGCAGTTTGATCCGCGGGACCGGGGCCAACGTCCTGACTTTC

v_gene: TRBV11-2
d_gene: NA
j_gene: TRBJ1-2
abundance: few
CDR3aa: CASSLGTAGYGYTF
CDR3nt: TGTGCCAGCAGCCTGGGGACGGCGGGATATGGCTACACCTTC

v_gene: TRBV4-1
d_gene: NA
j_gene: TRBJ2-7
abundance: NA
CDR3aa: CASSHPTDGSSYEQYF
CDR3nt: TGCGCCAGCAGCCATCCGACGGACGGGAGCTCCTACGAGCAGTACTTC